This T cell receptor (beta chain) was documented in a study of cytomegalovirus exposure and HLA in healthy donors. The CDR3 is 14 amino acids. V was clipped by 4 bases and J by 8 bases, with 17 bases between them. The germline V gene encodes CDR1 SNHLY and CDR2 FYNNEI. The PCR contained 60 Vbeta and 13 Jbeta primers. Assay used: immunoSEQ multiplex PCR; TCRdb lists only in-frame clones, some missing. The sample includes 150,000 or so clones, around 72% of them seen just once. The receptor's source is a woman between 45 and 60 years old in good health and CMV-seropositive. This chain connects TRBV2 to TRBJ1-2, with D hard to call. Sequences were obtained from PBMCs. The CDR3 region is CASSVGRIPRGYTF. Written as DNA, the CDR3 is TGTGCCAGCAGTGTGGGGAGAATACCGCGAGGCTACACCTTC.